This T cell receptor (beta chain) was sequenced in a study of vaccination and CD4 T cells after COVID-19. Study at large: Cells were stimulated with overlapping spike peptides from SARS-CoV-2, HCoV-NL63, HCoV-OC43 and HCoV-229E.

Trimming left V 4 bases short and J 0 bases short, with 19 bases between. The CDR3 covers 19 residues. Germline V gene data show CDR1 as MNHEY and CDR2 as SVGAGI. Overall study findings and caveats: Convalescent patients' vaccine-specific clones were spike mono-reactive in 304 of 307 cases.

As to treatment: approximately 10-day PBMC culture with coronavirus spike peptide pools or control peptides (ViraFEST assay). Of note for this clonotype: Its antigen is not known.

An Oncomine TCR Beta short-read assay was used to sequence the DNA from cultured CD4+ T cells. Researchers extracted genomic DNA from CD4+ T cells that had been cultured. TCRdb re-called the PCR reads with MiXCR, one entry per CDR3 protein. This sample carries thousands of distinct CDR3 sequences, roughly 78% of them seen once, and the ten largest clones take approximately 20%. Specimen: CD4+ T cells from blood, cultured in vitro. The source is a human donor who had recovered from COVID-19. This chain uses TRBV6-5 with TRBJ1-6; D gene unclear. CDR3 bases: TGTGCCAGCAGTTCATCCCTCTTCAGCCTTAGCTCCTATAATTCACCCCTCCACTTT. Translated: CASSSSLFSLSSYNSPLHF.